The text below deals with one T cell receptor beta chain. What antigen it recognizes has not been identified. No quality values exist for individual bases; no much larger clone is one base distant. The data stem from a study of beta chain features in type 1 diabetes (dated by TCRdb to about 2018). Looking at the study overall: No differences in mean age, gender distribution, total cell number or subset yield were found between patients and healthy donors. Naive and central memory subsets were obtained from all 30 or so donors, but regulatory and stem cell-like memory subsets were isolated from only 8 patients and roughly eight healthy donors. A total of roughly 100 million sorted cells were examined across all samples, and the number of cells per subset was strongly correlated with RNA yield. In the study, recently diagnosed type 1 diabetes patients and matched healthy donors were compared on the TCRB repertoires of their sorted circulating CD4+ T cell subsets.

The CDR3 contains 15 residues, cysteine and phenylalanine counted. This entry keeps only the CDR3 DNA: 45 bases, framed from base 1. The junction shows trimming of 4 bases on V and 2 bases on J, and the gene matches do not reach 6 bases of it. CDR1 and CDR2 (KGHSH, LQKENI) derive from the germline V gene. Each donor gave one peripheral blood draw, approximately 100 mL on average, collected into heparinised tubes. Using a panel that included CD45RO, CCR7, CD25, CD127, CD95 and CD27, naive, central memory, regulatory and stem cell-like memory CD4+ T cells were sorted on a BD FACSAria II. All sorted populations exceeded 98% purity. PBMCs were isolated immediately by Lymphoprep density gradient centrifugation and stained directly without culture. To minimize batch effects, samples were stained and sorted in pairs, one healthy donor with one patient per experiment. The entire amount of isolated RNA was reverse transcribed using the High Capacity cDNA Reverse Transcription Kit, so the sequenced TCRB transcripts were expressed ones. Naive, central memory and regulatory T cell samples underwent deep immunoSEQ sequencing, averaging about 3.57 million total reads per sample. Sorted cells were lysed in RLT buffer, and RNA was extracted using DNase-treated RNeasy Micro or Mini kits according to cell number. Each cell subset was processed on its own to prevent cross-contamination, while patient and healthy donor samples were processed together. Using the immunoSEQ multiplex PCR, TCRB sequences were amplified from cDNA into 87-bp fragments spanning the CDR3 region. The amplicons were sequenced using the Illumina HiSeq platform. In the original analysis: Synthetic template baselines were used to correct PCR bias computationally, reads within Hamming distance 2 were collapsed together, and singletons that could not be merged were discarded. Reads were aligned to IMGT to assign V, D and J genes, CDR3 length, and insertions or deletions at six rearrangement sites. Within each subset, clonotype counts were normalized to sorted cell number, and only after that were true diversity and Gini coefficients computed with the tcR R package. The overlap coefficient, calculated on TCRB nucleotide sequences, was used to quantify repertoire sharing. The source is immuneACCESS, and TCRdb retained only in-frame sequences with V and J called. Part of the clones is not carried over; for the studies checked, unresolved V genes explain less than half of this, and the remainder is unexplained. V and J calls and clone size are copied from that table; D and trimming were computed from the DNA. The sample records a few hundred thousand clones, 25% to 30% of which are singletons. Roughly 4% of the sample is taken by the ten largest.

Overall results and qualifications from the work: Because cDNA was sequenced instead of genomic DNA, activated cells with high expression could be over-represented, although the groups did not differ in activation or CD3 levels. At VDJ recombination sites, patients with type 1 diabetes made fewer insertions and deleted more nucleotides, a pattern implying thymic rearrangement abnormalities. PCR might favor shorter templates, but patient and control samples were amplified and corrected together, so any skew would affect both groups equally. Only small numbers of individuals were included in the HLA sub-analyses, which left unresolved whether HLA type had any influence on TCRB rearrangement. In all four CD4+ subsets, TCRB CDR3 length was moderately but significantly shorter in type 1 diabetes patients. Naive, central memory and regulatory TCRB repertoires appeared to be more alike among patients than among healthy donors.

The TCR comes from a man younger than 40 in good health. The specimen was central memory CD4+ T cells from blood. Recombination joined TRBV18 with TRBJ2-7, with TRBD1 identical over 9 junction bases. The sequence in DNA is TGTGCCAGCTCACTATCCGGGACAGGGACCTACGAGCAGTACTTC. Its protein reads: CASSLSGTGTYEQYF.